This is a list of T cell receptor beta chains from one sample in a study of T cell responses to AZD1222 COVID-19 vaccine. Clones were read by immunoSEQ multiplex PCR, and TCRdb kept only the in-frame ones, dropping some. The table has around 84,000 clones, around 90% seen once. The sequencing here drew on peripheral blood, taken on day 0 of MenACWY control vaccination. The receptors come from an adult in good health. The CDR3 runs from the conserved cysteine through the conserved F or W.

>TRBJ2-1|TRBV3-1/TRBV3-2
CASSTQTSGGPNEQFF
>TRBJ2-2|TRBV28
CASRQGQVAGELFF
>TRBJ1-4|TRBV19
CASSISPAGPNEKLFF
>TRBJ1-1|TRBV6-5
CASRGTGTNTEAFF
>TRBJ1-6|TRBV27
CASSPRFNSPLHF
>TRBJ2-1|TRBV30
CAWTGGLYNEQFF
>TRBJ2-3|TRBV10-1
CASSESPRVDTQYF
>TRBJ2-6|TRBV24-1
CATSEVISGANVLTF
>TRBJ1-2|TRBV6-5
CASRPRPRTYGYTF
>TRBJ2-2|TRBV11-2
CASSLAPTGSNTGELFF
>TRBJ1-4|TRBV4-3
CASSQNGHINEKLFF
>TRBJ1-4|TRBV28
CASRPGSGEKLFF
>TRBJ1-4|TRBV2
CASSGGQAFNEKLFF
>TRBJ1-5|TRBV28
CASSFQGSNQPQHF
>TRBJ1-4|TRBV5-1
CASSLAGAQGNEKLFF
>TRBJ2-7|TRBV25-1
CASSVPGEQYF
>TRBJ2-7|TRBV3-1/TRBV3-2
CASSPGGYEQYF
>TRBJ1-2|TRBV12-3/TRBV12-4
CASRRDYGYTF
>TRBJ1-4|TRBV29-1
CSGGEEKLFF
>TRBJ1-2|TRBV27
CASSLQGTGNYGYTF
>TRBJ1-1|TRBV6-5
CASGSLSVHSEAFF
>TRBJ2-7|TRBV11-2
CASTADRNYEQYF
>TRBJ2-5|TRBV5-1
CASSLAQPGETQYF